This is a list of T cell receptor beta chains from one sample in a study of T cells expressing NK-cell markers. TCRdb reanalyzed the 5' RACE reads, giving one entry per CDR3 protein sequence and no DNA. The sample table includes about 430,000 distinct CDR3 sequences. The sequencing sample was made of blood T cells: a sorted CD56 or NKG2C T cell subset, CD4+ or CD8+ T cells, or bulk PBMC T cells (not recorded which). The receptors come from a woman in her forties or fifties in good health. CDR3s include the opening cysteine and the closing phenylalanine or tryptophan.

j_call v_call cdr3_aa
TRBJ2-7 TRBV25-1 CASTKTSGLYYEQYF
TRBJ1-6 TRBV9 CASSVVADNSPLHF
TRBJ1-1 TRBV7-8 CASRPLKGVGTEAFF
TRBJ2-5 TRBV24-1 CATSDPGDRGQETQYF
TRBJ2-1 TRBV5-1 CASSPTGLAANEQFF
TRBJ1-1 TRBV5-1 CASKQALGNTEAFF
TRBJ1-2 TRBV12-3/TRBV12-4 CASSRRTTENYGYTF
TRBJ2-6 TRBV28 CASSPRQGGGANVLTF
TRBJ2-7 TRBV5-1 CASSLVDRGRDEQYF
TRBJ1-5 TRBV4-1 CASSQGGQGHSNQPQHF
TRBJ2-2 TRBV24-1 CATSGVAGSNTGELFF
TRBJ2-3 TRBV5-1 CASSPPGGPDTQYF
TRBJ2-5 TRBV27 CASSSSGGGFGETQYF
TRBJ2-3 TRBV12-3/TRBV12-4 CASSLGSPSTDTQYF
TRBJ2-2 TRBV27 CASSLGGAPPNTGELFF
TRBJ1-5 TRBV27 CASRAMMGGNQPQHF
TRBJ2-7 TRBV4-1 CASSQSQGFGEQYF
TRBJ2-5 TRBV5-6 CASQSWALQETQYF
TRBJ2-1 TRBV24-1 CATSALSEQFF
TRBJ2-7 TRBV9 CASSLGVGEYYEQYF